This paragraph covers one T cell receptor (beta chain) sequence. Its matching antigen is unknown. These data belong to a study of OX40 agonist ivuxolimab in advanced cancers. Study as a whole: The patients got ivuxolimab, which is an agonistic anti-OX40 (CD134) antibody. Prior anti-PD-1, anti-PD-L1 or anti-CTLA-4 therapy was allowed; 30% to 40% had some.

Repertoires were generated with immunoSEQ multiplex PCR, while TCRdb's copy carries only in-frame clones and drops some. The data show approximately 55,000 clones, with 87% seen just once and around 16% held by the top ten. The junction had 9 bases not matched to a gene; V was cut back by 2 bases and J by 0 bases. The CDR3 loop spans 19 amino acids. In germline, CDR1 is LNHDA, CDR2 SQIVND (reference sequence). The study's findings and limits: Expanded peripheral T cells had an undetermined antigen specificity. Compared with others, partial responders at 0.1-3.0 mg/kg displayed clonal expansion among the lowest.

Sequencing used CD4+ or CD8+ T cells sorted from blood, obtained in a trial of the OX40 agonist ivuxolimab. The clonotype was recovered from an adult with an advanced solid tumor such as melanoma, head and neck, liver or kidney cancer. The chain is built from TRBV19 and TRBJ2-4; TRBD1 agrees at 11 bases. The CDR3 bases are TGTGCCAGTAGTATACTCGGACAGGGGGCTAAACTAGCCAAAAACATTCAGTACTTC. Translating it yields CASSILGQGAKLAKNIQYF.